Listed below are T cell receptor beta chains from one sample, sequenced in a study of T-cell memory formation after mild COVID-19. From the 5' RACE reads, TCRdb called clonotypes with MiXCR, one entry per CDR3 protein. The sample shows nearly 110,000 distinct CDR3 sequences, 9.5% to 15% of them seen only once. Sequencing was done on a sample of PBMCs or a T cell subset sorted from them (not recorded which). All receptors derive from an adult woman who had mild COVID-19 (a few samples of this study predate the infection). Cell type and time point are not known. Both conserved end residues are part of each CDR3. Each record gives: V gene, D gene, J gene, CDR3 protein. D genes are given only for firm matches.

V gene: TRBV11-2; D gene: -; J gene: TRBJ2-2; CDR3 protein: CASSLGLENTGELFF
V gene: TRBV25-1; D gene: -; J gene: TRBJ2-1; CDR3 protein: CASSADGSSYNEQFF
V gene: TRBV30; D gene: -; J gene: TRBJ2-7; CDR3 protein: CAWSVHGGSEQYF
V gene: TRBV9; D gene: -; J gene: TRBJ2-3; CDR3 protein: CASTLMGGGADTQYF
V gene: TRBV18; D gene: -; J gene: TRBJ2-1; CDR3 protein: CASSPTGPGDEQFF
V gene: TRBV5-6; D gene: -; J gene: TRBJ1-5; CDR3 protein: CASSSRAQPQHF
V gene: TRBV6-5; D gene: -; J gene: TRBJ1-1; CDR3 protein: CASSFTGANTEAFF
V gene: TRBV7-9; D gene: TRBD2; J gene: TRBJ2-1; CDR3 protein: CASSLGTSDYNEQFF
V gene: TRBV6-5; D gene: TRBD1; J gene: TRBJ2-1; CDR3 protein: CASSYYGGTGFNEQFF
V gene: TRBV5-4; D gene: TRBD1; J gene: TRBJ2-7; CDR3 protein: CASSRTGGQDEQYF
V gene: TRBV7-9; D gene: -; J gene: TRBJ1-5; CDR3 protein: CASSLANQPQHF
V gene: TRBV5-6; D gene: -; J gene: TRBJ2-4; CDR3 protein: CASSLMGDIQYF
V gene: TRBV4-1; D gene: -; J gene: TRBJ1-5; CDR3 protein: CASSRTDINQPQHF
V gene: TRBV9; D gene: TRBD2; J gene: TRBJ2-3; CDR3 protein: CASSVLASGGLTDTQYF
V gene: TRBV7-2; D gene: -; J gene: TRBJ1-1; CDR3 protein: CASSLWGASTEAFF
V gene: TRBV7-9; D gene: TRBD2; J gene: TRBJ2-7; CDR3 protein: CASSFLLAGNEQYF
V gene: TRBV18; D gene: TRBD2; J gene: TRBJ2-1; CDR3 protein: CASSPPVSSGRNEQFF
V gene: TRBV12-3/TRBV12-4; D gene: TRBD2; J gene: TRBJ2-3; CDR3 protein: CASSTVYGGRLAGARNPDTQYF
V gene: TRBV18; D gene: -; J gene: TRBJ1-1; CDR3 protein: CASSPVLNTEAFF
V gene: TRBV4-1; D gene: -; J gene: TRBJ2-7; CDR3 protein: CASSQGSETYEQYF
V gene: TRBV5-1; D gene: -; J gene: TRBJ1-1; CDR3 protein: CASSFEGPGAEAFF
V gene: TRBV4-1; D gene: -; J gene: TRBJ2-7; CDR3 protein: CASSQVGNGYEQYF
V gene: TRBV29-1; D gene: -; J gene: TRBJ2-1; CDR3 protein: CSVEDLGTSYNEQFF
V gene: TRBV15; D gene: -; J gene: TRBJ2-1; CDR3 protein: CATSRVLGRGNEQFF
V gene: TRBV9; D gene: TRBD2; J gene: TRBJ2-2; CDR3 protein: CASASGTNTGELFF
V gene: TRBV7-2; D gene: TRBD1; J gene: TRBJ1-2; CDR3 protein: CASSLGPVTGTYTF
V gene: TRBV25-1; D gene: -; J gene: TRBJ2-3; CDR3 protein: CASSDGPDTQYF
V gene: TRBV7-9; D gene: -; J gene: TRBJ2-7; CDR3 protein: CASSLGFDRSYEQYF
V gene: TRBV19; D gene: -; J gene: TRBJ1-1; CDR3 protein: CASSIAAGAGTEAFF
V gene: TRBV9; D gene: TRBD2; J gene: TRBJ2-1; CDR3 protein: CASSPPWRGEHEQFF
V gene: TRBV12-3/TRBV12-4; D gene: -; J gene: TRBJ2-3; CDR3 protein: CASSLVGTGTDTQYF
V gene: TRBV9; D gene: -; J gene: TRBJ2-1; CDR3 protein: CASSVAKESYNEQFF
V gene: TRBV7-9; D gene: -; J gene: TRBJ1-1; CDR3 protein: CASSSGYGTEAFF
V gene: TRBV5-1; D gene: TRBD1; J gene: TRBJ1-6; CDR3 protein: CASSFGTANSPLHF
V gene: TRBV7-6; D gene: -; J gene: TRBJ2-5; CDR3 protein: CASSLFEAGLGETQYF
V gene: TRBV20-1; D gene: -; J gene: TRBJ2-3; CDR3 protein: CSARAPGTSLLGDTQYF
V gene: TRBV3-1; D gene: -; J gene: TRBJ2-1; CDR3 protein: CASSPTGNEQFF
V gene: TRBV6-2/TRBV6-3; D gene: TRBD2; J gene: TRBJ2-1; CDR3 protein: CASSYLREGYNEQFF
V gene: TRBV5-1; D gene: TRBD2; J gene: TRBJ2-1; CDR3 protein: CASSLGLAESYNEQFF
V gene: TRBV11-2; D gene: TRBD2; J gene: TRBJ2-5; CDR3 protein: CASRPGWGRARETQYF